This TCR beta chain emerged from a study of T cell changes during pregnancy in multiple sclerosis (dated by TCRdb to the late 2010s). Regarding the complete study: Changes in the T cell repertoire over the course of pregnancy were examined in this study in women with multiple sclerosis.

Trimming takes 2 bases from V and 6 bases from J, and the germline ends sit 16 bases apart. Reading from cysteine to phenylalanine, the CDR3 counts 16 amino acids. Solely the CDR3 DNA is kept, with 48 bases framed from the first base. Libraries were constructed by the immunoSEQ multiplex PCR assay. As stored in TCRdb, this immuneACCESS dataset retains in-frame rearrangements with V and J assigned. A fraction of the clones does not appear; measured against another copy, unresolved V genes explain less than half of the discrepancy, and the remainder lacks a known reason. The sample profile shows 50,000 to 55,000 clones; 85% to 95% of them were found once. Of the sample, around 0.5% is held by the ten largest clones. This clone was observed once. Its antigen has not been determined. Base qualities are not at hand, and no much larger clone is one base apart.

The chain was built from TRBV6-7 and TRBJ2-2; a weak D assignment points to TRBD2 (6 bases agree). TRBV6-7 belongs to the ORF category, with a function that is uncertain. The sequence came from a female donor with multiple sclerosis, enrolled in a pregnancy study. The sample consisted of CD4+ T cells from peripheral blood mononuclear cells, taken in the third trimester of pregnancy. CDR3 sequence: CASSYTTSVGAGELFF. The DNA sequence reads TGTGCCAGCAGTTACACGACTAGTGTAGGCGCCGGGGAGCTGTTTTTT.